The T cell receptor beta chain described here comes from a study of cytomegalovirus exposure and HLA in healthy donors. Study background: Earlier sequencing of 150 million to 200 million T cells yielded about 120 million unique TCR beta sequences. Whole-study findings and limits: Cytomegalovirus association was assigned to 170 or so TCR beta chains.

PCR employed 60 Vbeta and 13 Jbeta primers. Here immunoSEQ multiplex PCR was the method, and the copy in TCRdb shows in-frame clones only, minus some. The record lists around 210,000 clones, of which the ten most abundant hold around 0.95%. The CDR3 has 16 amino acids. Trimming stripped 2 bases from V and 9 bases from J, with 17 bases between. Germline lookup yields CDR1 SGHAT and CDR2 FQNNGV. As to this clone: Its target is unknown.

This chain uses TRBV11-2 with TRBJ1-6; unclear D gene. Sequencing was carried out using PBMCs. The source is a woman aged 25-40 years in good health and CMV-seropositive. CDR3 protein: CASSLTQTHAGSPLHF. In DNA form, the CDR3 reads TGTGCCAGCAGCTTAACCCAGACTCATGCCGGTTCACCCCTCCACTTT.